These T cell receptor beta chains were read from a single sample in a study of T cells after yellow fever vaccination. TCRdb re-analysed the 5' RACE reads in MiXCR, keeping a single row per CDR3 protein. The data contain some 290,000 distinct CDR3 sequences, 9.5% to 12% of them singletons. The source material was CD4+ T cells sorted from PBMCs, sampled 45 days after the yellow fever booster vaccination. These TCRs come from a man in his late teens or twenties who received the YFV17D yellow fever vaccine. CDR3s include the opening cysteine and the closing phenylalanine or tryptophan. D genes are given only for firm matches. Only some rows state a clone size, as once, few, many or a class for expanded clones.

>NA|TRBJ1-3|NA|TRBV7-2
TGTGCCAGCAGGTCCCCGTTTCGGAACACCATATATTTT
CASRSPFRNTIYF
>NA|TRBJ2-3|many|TRBV5-1
TGCGCCAGCAGCTTGGTTCCGGGGGGCACAGATACGCAGTATTTT
CASSLVPGGTDTQYF
>NA|TRBJ1-6|few|TRBV2
TGTGCCAGCAGTGAAGGACCTTATAATTCACCCCTCCACTTT
CASSEGPYNSPLHF
>NA|TRBJ2-5|NA|TRBV20-1
TGCAGTGCTAGAAAGTCTCCTGGGGCGGAGACCCAGTACTTC
CSARKSPGAETQYF
>NA|TRBJ2-7|NA|TRBV19
TGTGCCAGTAGTGTACGGTGGTCGTACGAGCAGTACTTC
CASSVRWSYEQYF
>NA|TRBJ1-1|few|TRBV10-2
TGCGCCAGCAGTTCGGGCCATGGGGCTGAAGCTTTCTTT
CASSSGHGAEAFF
>TRBD1|TRBJ1-2|few|TRBV4-3
TGCGCCAGCAGCCCAAGACAGGGGGTGGATGGCTACACCTTC
CASSPRQGVDGYTF
>TRBD1|TRBJ2-4|few|TRBV20-1
TGCAGTGCCCAAGCTCCCCAGGGGGCTGGCGCCAAAAACATTCAGTACTTC
CSAQAPQGAGAKNIQYF
>NA|TRBJ1-2|few|TRBV20-1
TGCAGTGCCTTGACAGGCATAGGCTATGGCTACACCTTC
CSALTGIGYGYTF
>NA|TRBJ1-1|few|TRBV4-3
TGCGCCAGCAGCCAAAATTACGGACAGATGAACACTGAAGCTTTCTTT
CASSQNYGQMNTEAFF
>TRBD1|TRBJ1-2|few|TRBV11-2
TGTGCCAGCAGCGGGACAGGAGGATATGGCTACACCTTC
CASSGTGGYGYTF
>TRBD2|TRBJ2-5|NA|TRBV4-1
TGCGCCAGCAGCCAAGATAAAAACGGGAGGTTGGCGACCCAGTACTTC
CASSQDKNGRLATQYF
>NA|TRBJ1-5|NA|TRBV6-1
TGTGCCAGCAGTGTTGGGACGGATAGCAATCAGCCCCAGCATTTT
CASSVGTDSNQPQHF
>NA|TRBJ2-6|NA|TRBV19
TGTGCCAGTACACCCAGGGGGGAAGGGGCCAACGTCCTGACTTTC
CASTPRGEGANVLTF
>TRBD2|TRBJ2-6|NA|TRBV7-6
TGTGCCAGCAGCTTTAGCGGGGGGACCGTCTCTGGGGCCAACGTCCTGACTTTC
CASSFSGGTVSGANVLTF
>NA|TRBJ2-3|few|TRBV7-9
TGTGCCAGCAGCTTAGATAGCCTTTACACAGATACGCAGTATTTT
CASSLDSLYTDTQYF
>NA|TRBJ2-1|NA|TRBV29-1
TGCAGCGTTACTAGTTTACTAGTGGGTGAGCAGTTCTTC
CSVTSLLVGEQFF
>NA|TRBJ1-1|many|TRBV4-2
TGTGCCAGCAGCCAGATGAAGGACACTGAAGCTTTCTTT
CASSQMKDTEAFF
>NA|TRBJ2-5|NA|TRBV12-3/TRBV12-4
TGTGCCAGCAGCCCACCGCCGGGACCAAGAGGGTCGGAGACCCAGTACTTC
CASSPPPGPRGSETQYF
>NA|TRBJ2-2|NA|TRBV9
TGTGCCAGCAGCGCCCGGACAAGCCTTGGCGGGGAGCTGTTTTTT
CASSARTSLGGELFF
>NA|TRBJ1-1|few|TRBV5-4
TGTGCCAGCAGCTATGGGCAGGGGCCCACTGAAGCTTTCTTT
CASSYGQGPTEAFF
>NA|TRBJ2-3|few|TRBV12-3/TRBV12-4
TGTGCCAGCACAACCCTCACAGATACGCAGTATTTT
CASTTLTDTQYF
>NA|TRBJ2-3|few|TRBV19
TGTGCCAGTAGTATAGATCCCCAGGGATTGGATACGCAGTATTTT
CASSIDPQGLDTQYF
>TRBD1|TRBJ2-2|few|TRBV5-1
TGCGCCAGCAGCTTTCCTCCGGGACAGGGTAACACCGGGGAGCTGTTTTTT
CASSFPPGQGNTGELFF
>TRBD2|TRBJ2-1|NA|TRBV5-1
TGCGCCAGTTCCGTACTAGCGGGGGGGCCGGTTGAGCAGTTCTTC
CASSVLAGGPVEQFF
>TRBD1|TRBJ1-5|many|TRBV20-1
TGCAGTGCTAGCGGGACAGGGAACCAGCCCCAGCATTTT
CSASGTGNQPQHF
>NA|TRBJ1-4|few|TRBV4-1
TGCGCCAGCAGCCGAGTGAATGAAAAACTGTTTTTT
CASSRVNEKLFF
>NA|TRBJ2-2|few|TRBV11-2
TGTGCCAGCAGCTGGACAGACGCCGGGGAGCTGTTTTTT
CASSWTDAGELFF
>NA|TRBJ2-2|many|TRBV7-9
TGTGCCAGCAGCTTAGAGCTGGTGTCTACGCCTTACACCGGGGAGCTGTTTTTT
CASSLELVSTPYTGELFF
>TRBD1|TRBJ2-5|many|TRBV20-1
TGCAGTGCCCCGCCGACAGGGGGGGAGACCCAGTACTTC
CSAPPTGGETQYF
>NA|TRBJ1-5|once|TRBV28
TGTGCCAGCCGTGGTGCGAGACATTCGTCTCAGCCCCAGCATTTT
CASRGARHSSQPQHF
>NA|TRBJ1-2|few|TRBV5-5
TGTGCCAGCAGCTTGGCGGGCGGGACTACCGGCTATGGCTACACCTTC
CASSLAGGTTGYGYTF
>NA|TRBJ1-5|few|TRBV18
TGTGCCAGCTCGCCAACAGGGCCTCAGCCCCAGCATTTT
CASSPTGPQPQHF
>NA|TRBJ2-3|NA|TRBV30
TGTGCCTGGAGCGGGGGAACAGATACGCAGTATTTT
CAWSGGTDTQYF
>NA|TRBJ2-3|few|TRBV7-9
TGTGCCAGCAGCCCGCGGGCCTCTATCGTAGCAGATACGCAGTATTTT
CASSPRASIVADTQYF
>TRBD1|TRBJ2-5|NA|TRBV5-5
TGTGCCAGCAGCGGGACAGACCAAGAGACCCAGTACTTC
CASSGTDQETQYF
>TRBD1|TRBJ2-1|few|TRBV20-1
TGCAGTGCTACCGGGACAGGGGGCGCAGCAGGTGAGCAGTTCTTC
CSATGTGGAAGEQFF
>TRBD1|TRBJ2-2|few|TRBV20-1
TGCAGTGCTTATTCCGGGACAGCTAACACCGGGGAGCTGTTTTTT
CSAYSGTANTGELFF
>TRBD2|TRBJ2-7|few|TRBV6-2/TRBV6-3
TGTGCCAGCAGTTACCTAGCGGGGTATAACGAGCAGTACTTC
CASSYLAGYNEQYF
>NA|TRBJ2-3|NA|TRBV5-1
TGCGCCAGCAGCTTGTTGATAGAAGATACGCAGTATTTT
CASSLLIEDTQYF
>TRBD1|TRBJ2-7|many|TRBV7-6
TGTGCCAGCAGACCGGGGGGACAGGGGGAAAAGCAGTACTTC
CASRPGGQGEKQYF
>NA|TRBJ1-2|few|TRBV6-6
TGTGCCAGCAGAGTTGAGGACTATGGCTACACCTTC
CASRVEDYGYTF
>NA|TRBJ2-3|many|TRBV7-2
TGTGCCAGCAGCCCATATCTAACTAGCTACACAGATACGCAGTATTTT
CASSPYLTSYTDTQYF
>NA|TRBJ1-4|few|TRBV5-4
TGTGCCAGCAGCTTGGCCGTCGAGGGGAATGAAAAACTGTTTTTT
CASSLAVEGNEKLFF
>NA|TRBJ2-3|many|TRBV14
TGTGCCAGCAGCCATACACATGATACGCAGTATTTT
CASSHTHDTQYF
>TRBD1|TRBJ1-1|few|TRBV29-1
TGCAGCGTGACTAAGACAGGGGGCGCCGGGGCTTTCTTT
CSVTKTGGAGAFF
>NA|TRBJ1-5|many|TRBV27
TGTGCCAGCAGTCGATGGGGTCAGCCCCAGCATTTT
CASSRWGQPQHF
>NA|TRBJ2-5|few|TRBV10-3
TGTGCCATCAGTGAGACCGCTGAGATTCAAGAGACCCAGTACTTC
CAISETAEIQETQYF
>NA|TRBJ1-2|NA|TRBV7-2
TGTGCCAGCAGCCCGCCCCCCCAAGCGGTGGATGGCTACACCTTC
CASSPPPQAVDGYTF
>NA|TRBJ2-4|few|TRBV12-3/TRBV12-4
TGTGCCAGCAGTTTAGGGGTTGGGGCACTAGCCAAAAACATTCAGTACTTC
CASSLGVGALAKNIQYF